The rows below give T cell receptor beta chains drawn from one sample of a study of T cells in Graves' hyperthyroidism and ophthalmopathy. Each CDR3 protein is one row after TCRdb ran MiXCR on the multiplex PCR reads. This sample has some 560,000 distinct CDR3 sequences, with roughly 14% found just once. Material for sequencing was blood. The receptor source for this set is a woman in her 30s with Graves' hyperthyroidism. Both conserved end residues are part of each CDR3. Each record gives: D gene, J gene, V gene, clone size, CDR3 protein, CDR3 DNA. D genes are given only for firm matches. Size tells how often a clone was seen (once, few, many) or the class of an expanded clone, and some rows leave it out.

- | TRBJ2-1 | TRBV18 | - | CASSRSLGRDNGQFF | TGTGCCAGCTCACGGTCTTTAGGGAGGGACAATGGGCAGTTCTTC
TRBD2 | TRBJ2-7 | TRBV20-1 | many | CSALERGSSYEQYF | TGCAGTGCCCTCGAGCGCGGGAGCTCCTACGAGCAGTACTTC
TRBD1 | TRBJ1-1 | TRBV10-2 | - | CASSELTGPGTEAFF | TGCGCCAGCAGTGAGTTGACAGGGCCGGGGACTGAAGCTTTCTTT
- | TRBJ2-1 | TRBV20-1 | - | CSARDRRGPLNADEQFF | TGCAGTGCTAGAGATCGTCGGGGGCCCCTGAATGCGGATGAGCAGTTCTTC
- | TRBJ2-5 | TRBV28 | many | CASSVTRSQYF | TGTGCCAGCAGCGTGACTCGATCCCAGTACTTC
TRBD2 | TRBJ2-7 | TRBV27 | many | CASTSPGTSGRNEQYF | TGTGCCAGCACCTCTCCCGGGACTAGCGGGAGGAACGAGCAGTACTTC
TRBD2 | TRBJ2-1 | TRBV7-3 | many | CASSWGGLAGDAQFF | TGTGCCAGCAGCTGGGGGGGACTAGCGGGAGATGCGCAGTTCTTC
- | TRBJ2-7 | TRBV27 | - | CASRGTTASYEQYF | TGTGCCAGCAGGGGGACGACAGCCTCCTACGAGCAGTACTTC
TRBD2 | TRBJ2-3 | TRBV19 | many | CASGLAGDVLTDTQYF | TGTGCCAGTGGACTAGCGGGAGATGTGTTGACAGATACGCAGTATTTT
TRBD2 | TRBJ2-3 | TRBV27 | - | CASSLSTSGSAQYF | TGTGCCAGCAGTTTATCGACTAGCGGGTCGGCGCAGTATTTT